A single sample is the source of the 15 T cell receptor beta chains below, sequenced in a study of cytomegalovirus exposure and HLA in healthy donors. The PCR ran on 60 Vbeta and 13 Jbeta primers. Sequenced by immunoSEQ multiplex PCR; TCRdb stores in-frame clones only, minus some. The data show about 160,000 clones, 60% to 80% seen once. Sequencing was done on a sample of PBMCs. Receptors originate from a man between 60 and 75 years old in good health and CMV-seronegative.

This clone was detected only a few times. The chain couples TRBV19 to TRBJ1-5, with 8 bases aligning to TRBD1. The CDR3 has 15 amino acids. The germline V gene has CDR1 LNHDA and CDR2 SQIVND (reference sequence). V lost 7 bases, J lost 2 bases, and 7 bases stayed unmatched. The CDR3 is CASTDRGEGNQPQHF. CDR3 nucleotide sequence: TGTGCCAGTACCGACAGGGGAGAAGGCAATCAGCCCCAGCATTTT.

This rearrangement joins TRBV19 to TRBJ1-2; D may be TRBD1 (6 bases). Germline V gives CDR1 LNHDA, CDR2 SQIVND (reference sequence). CDR3 length equals 14 residues. V was shortened by 6 bases and J by 5 bases, with 16 bases between the two germline ends. This chain's CDR3 is CASSPGHIKYGYTF. CDR3 DNA: TGTGCCAGTAGCCCGGGACACATTAAGTATGGCTACACCTTC.

V usage is TRBV5-4 and J usage is TRBJ2-5; weak D call: TRBD1 (5 bases). V dropped 3 bases and J dropped 5 bases, with 14 bases sitting between them. Germline V gene lookup returns CDR1 SGHNT and CDR2 YYREEE (reference sequence). The CDR3 has 14 residues. CDR3 sequence reads: CASSWSKGSETQYF. Written as DNA, the CDR3 is TGTGCCAGCAGCTGGAGTAAGGGGTCGGAGACCCAGTACTTC. The full variable domain, its missing parts supplied by reference TRBV5-4 and TRBJ2-5, is ETGVTQSPTHLIKTRGQQVTLRCSSQSGHNTVSWYQQALGQGPQFIFQYYREEENGRGNFPPRFSGLQFPNYSSELNVNALELDDSALYLCASSWSKGSETQYFGPGTRLLVL.

The chain couples TRBV5-1 to TRBJ2-1; maybe TRBD1 (6 bases). Germline CDR1 and CDR2: SGHRS and YFSETQ. The V and J ends lost 0 bases and 10 bases respectively, with 8 bases between them. The CDR3 extends over 12 amino acids. The CDR3 DNA is TGCGCCAGCAGCTTGGATAGGGGGGAGCAGTTCTTC. It translates to CASSLDRGEQFF.

V and J are TRBV7-9 and TRBJ1-1, with 8 bases matching TRBD1. The CDR3 runs 14 residues. The germline V gene has CDR1 SEHNR and CDR2 FQNEAQ (reference sequence). Trimming at V came to 5 bases and at J to 4 bases, leaving 6 bases not matched to a gene. CDR3 nucleotides: TGTGCCAGCAGCCCTCGACAGGGGAGCACTGAAGCTTTCTTT. Translated, it gives CASSPRQGSTEAFF. Full variable domain (missing parts from reference TRBV7-9 and TRBJ1-1): DTGVSQNPRHKITKRGQNVTFRCDPISEHNRLYWYRQTLGQGPEFLTYFQNEAQLEKSRLLSDRFSAERPKGSFSTLEIQRTEQGDSAMYLCASSPRQGSTEAFFGQGTRLTVV.

The V call is TRBV6-7, the J call TRBJ2-1; D possibly corresponds to TRBD2 (6 bases). Being an ORF, TRBV6-7 has a function that is uncertain. The length of the CDR3 is 20 residues. V was shortened by 0 bases and J by 0 bases, with 21 bases between the two germline ends. The CDR3 region has the DNA TGTGCCAGCAGTTACTCGAGGAAGCAGCGGGCCCGTAGCTCCTACAATGAGCAGTTCTTC. Its protein is CASSYSRKQRARSSYNEQFF.

This sequence joins TRBV7-2 and TRBJ1-3; possible D gene TRBD1, 6 bases. Germline assignment: CDR1 SGHTA and CDR2 FQGNSA. Trimming took off 10 bases at V and 0 bases at J, with 16 bases between the two ends. This CDR3 has 15 residues. The CDR3 DNA follows: TGTGCCACCGGTGGGGGACAAAGCTCTGGAAACACCATATATTTT. Protein sequence: CATGGGQSSGNTIYF. Filled out from reference TRBV7-2 and TRBJ1-3, the complete variable domain reads GAGVSQSPSNKVTEKGKDVELRCDPISGHTALYWYRQSLGQGLEFLIYFQGNSAPDKSGLPSDRFSAERTGGSVSTLTIQRTQQEDSAVYLCATGGGQSSGNTIYFGEGSWLTVV.

The rearrangement joins TRBV5-1 to TRBJ2-3; tentatively, D is TRBD2 (6 bases). The CDR3 has 16 amino acids. The V end was cut by 4 bases, the J end by 5 bases, with 20 bases between. CDR1 and CDR2 from the germline V gene are SGHRS and YFSETQ. The CDR3 region is CASSRTAERELDTQYF. Written as DNA, the CDR3 is TGCGCCAGCAGCAGGACCGCCGAACGGGAGTTAGATACGCAGTATTTT.

The rearrangement links TRBV21-1 to TRBJ2-3; the D call in the table, TRBD2, was not verified against the DNA. TRBV21-1 is deemed a pseudogene. This CDR3 contains 16 residues. As DNA, the CDR3 is TGTGCCAGCAGCAAAGCGTGCGGGAGGAAAAAGGATACGCAGTATTTT. Its protein product is CASSKACGRKKDTQYF.

This clone was observed a single time. The V gene is TRBV18, the J gene TRBJ2-3, with D uncertain. Per the germline V gene, CDR1 is KGHSH and CDR2 is LQKENI. This CDR3 spans 13 amino acids. V lost 6 bases and J 2 bases, leaving 9 bases between the germline ends. For the CDR3, the DNA is TGTGCCAGCTCTAGCAGAGACACAGATACGCAGTATTTT. Amino acids: CASSSRDTDTQYF.

The rearrangement joins TRBV7-9 to TRBJ2-1; perhaps TRBD2 as D (5 bases). V was clipped by 8 bases and J by 9 bases, with 11 bases between them. This CDR3 spans 11 amino acids. In germline, CDR1 is SEHNR, CDR2 FQNEAQ (reference sequence). The CDR3 nucleotides are TGTGCCAGCCGGGGTTCGGGTGAGCAGTTCTTC. It specifies CASRGSGEQFF.

This chain uses TRBV18 with TRBJ1-4; D is possibly TRBD1 (5 bases). The CDR3 covers 17 residues. V lost 3 bases and J 8 bases, leaving 22 bases between the germline ends. The V gene's germline CDR1 is KGHSH and CDR2 LQKENI. CDR3 nucleotide sequence: TGTGCCAGCTCACCTAGGTCCAGGGTGGGTTCGAGCGAAAAACTGTTTTTT. Protein: CASSPRSRVGSSEKLFF.

This clone came up a few times. The gene calls are TRBV7-9 and TRBJ1-1, with D perhaps TRBD1 (5 bases). V lost 6 bases, J lost 4 bases, and 15 bases lay in between. The length of the CDR3 is 14 residues. Germline CDR1 reads SEHNR; CDR2 reads FQNEAQ (reference sequence). The DNA of the CDR3 is TGTGCCAGCAGTTTTACAGGTCTCGGCACTGAAGCTTTCTTT. Protein product: CASSFTGLGTEAFF.

The chain uses TRBV6-4 and TRBJ2-7, with 7 nucleotides matching TRBD2. From germline, CDR1 is MRHNA and CDR2 SNTAGT. This CDR3 is built from 14 residues. Unmatched junction bases numbered 11, after V lost 5 bases and J lost 7 bases. Written as DNA, the CDR3 is TGTGCCAGCAGTCGGAATAGGACTAGAGGAGAGCAGTACTTC. It codes for CASSRNRTRGEQYF.

The CDR3 reads CASSPDSNSGNTIYF. CDR3 bases: TGTGCCAGCAGCCCGGACTCCAACTCTGGAAACACCATATATTTT. The chain couples TRBV11-1 to TRBJ1-3; the D is unclear. Per germline, CDR1 SGHAT and CDR2 FQDESV (reference sequence). The CDR3 runs to 15 residues. V was clipped by 5 bases and J by 0 bases, with 11 bases between them.